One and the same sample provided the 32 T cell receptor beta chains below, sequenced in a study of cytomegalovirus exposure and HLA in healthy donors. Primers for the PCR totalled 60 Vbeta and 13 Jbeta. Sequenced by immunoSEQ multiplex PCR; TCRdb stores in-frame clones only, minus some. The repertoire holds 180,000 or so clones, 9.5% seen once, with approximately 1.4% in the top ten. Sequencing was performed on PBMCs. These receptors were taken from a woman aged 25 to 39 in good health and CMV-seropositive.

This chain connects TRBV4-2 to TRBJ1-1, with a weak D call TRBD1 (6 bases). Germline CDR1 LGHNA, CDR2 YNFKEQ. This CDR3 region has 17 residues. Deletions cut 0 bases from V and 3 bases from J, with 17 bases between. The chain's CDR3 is CASSQEGWDPGDTEAFF. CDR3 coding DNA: TGTGCCAGCAGCCAAGAGGGGTGGGACCCAGGGGACACTGAAGCTTTCTTT.

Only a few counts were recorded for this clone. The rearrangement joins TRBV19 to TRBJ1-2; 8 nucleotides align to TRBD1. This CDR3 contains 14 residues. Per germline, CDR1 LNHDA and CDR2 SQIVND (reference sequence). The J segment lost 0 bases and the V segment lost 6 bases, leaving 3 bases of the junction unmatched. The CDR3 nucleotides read TGTGCCAGTAGACCGACAGGGGCTAACTATGGCTACACCTTC. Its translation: CASRPTGANYGYTF.

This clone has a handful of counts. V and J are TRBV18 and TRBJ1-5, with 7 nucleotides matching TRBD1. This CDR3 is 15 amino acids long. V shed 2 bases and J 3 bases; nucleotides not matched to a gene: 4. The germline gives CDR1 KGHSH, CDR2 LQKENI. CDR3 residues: CASSPEQGPNQPQHF. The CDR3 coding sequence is TGTGCCAGCTCACCAGAACAGGGGCCCAATCAGCCCCAGCATTTT. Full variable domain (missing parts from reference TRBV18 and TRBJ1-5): NAGVMQNPRHLVRRRGQEARLRCSPMKGHSHVYWYRQLPEEGLKFMVYLQKENIIDESGMPKERFSAEFPKEGPSILRIQQVVRGDSAAYFCASSPEQGPNQPQHFGDGTRLSIL.

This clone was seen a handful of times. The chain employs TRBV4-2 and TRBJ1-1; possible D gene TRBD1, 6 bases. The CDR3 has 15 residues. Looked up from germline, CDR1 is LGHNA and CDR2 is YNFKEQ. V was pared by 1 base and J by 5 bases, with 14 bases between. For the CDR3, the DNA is TGTGCCAGCAGCCAAGGGAAGAGGGGGGGAACTGAAGCTTTCTTT. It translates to CASSQGKRGGTEAFF.

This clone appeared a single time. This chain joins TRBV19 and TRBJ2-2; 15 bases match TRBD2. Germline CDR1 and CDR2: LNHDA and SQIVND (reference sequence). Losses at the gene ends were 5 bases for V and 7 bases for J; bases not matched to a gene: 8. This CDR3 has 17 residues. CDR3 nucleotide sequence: TGTGCCAGTAGTCCTGGGACTAGCGGGAGGTTAAACGGGGAGCTGTTTTTT. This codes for CASSPGTSGRLNGELFF.

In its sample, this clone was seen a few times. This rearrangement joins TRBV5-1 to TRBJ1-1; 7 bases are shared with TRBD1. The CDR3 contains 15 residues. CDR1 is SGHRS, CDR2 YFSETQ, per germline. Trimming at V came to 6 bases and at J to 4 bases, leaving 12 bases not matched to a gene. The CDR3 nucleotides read TGCGCCAGCACCCCGAGGACAGGAGGGACCACTGAAGCTTTCTTT. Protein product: CASTPRTGGTTEAFF.

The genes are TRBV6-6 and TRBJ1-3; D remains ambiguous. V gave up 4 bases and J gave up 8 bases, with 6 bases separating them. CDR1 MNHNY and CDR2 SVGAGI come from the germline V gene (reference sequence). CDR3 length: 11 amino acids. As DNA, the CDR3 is TGTGCCAGCAGTTTGGCGGACACCATATATTTT. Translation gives CASSLADTIYF.

CDR3 sequence reads: CASRSTSGLYNEQFF. DNA of the CDR3: TGTGCCAGCAGATCCACTAGCGGTCTTTACAATGAGCAGTTCTTC. V and J are TRBV6-1 and TRBJ2-1; 8 bases fit TRBD2. V lost 6 bases, J lost 4 bases, and 8 bases stayed unmatched. The CDR3 runs 15 residues. CDR1 MNHNS and CDR2 SASEGT come from the germline V gene.

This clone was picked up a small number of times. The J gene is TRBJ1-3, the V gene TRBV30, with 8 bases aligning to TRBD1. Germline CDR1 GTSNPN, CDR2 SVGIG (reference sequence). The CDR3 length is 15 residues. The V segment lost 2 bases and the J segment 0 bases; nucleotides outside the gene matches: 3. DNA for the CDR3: TGTGCCTGGAGTAAGGACAGGGCCTCTGGAAACACCATATATTTT. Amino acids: CAWSKDRASGNTIYF.

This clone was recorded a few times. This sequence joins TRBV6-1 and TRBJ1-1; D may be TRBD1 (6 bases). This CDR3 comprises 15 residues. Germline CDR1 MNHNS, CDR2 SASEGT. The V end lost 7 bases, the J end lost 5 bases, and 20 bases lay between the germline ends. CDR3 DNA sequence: TGTGCCAGCACGTCGGCGGGGGGGCGGGGAACTGAAGCTTTCTTT. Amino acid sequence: CASTSAGGRGTEAFF.

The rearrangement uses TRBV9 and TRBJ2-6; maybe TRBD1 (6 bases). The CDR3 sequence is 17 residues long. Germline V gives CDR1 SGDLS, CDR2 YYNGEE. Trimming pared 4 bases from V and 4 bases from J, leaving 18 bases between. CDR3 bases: TGTGCCAGCAGCCCGGGACAAGGGGTTGGAGGGGCCAACGTCCTGACTTTC. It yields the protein CASSPGQGVGGANVLTF. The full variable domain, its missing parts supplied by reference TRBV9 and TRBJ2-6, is DSGVTQTPKHLITATGQRVTLRCSPRSGDLSVYWYQQSLDQGLQFLIQYYNGEERAKGNILERFSAQQFPDLHSELNLSSLELGDSALYFCASSPGQGVGGANVLTFGAGSRLTVL.

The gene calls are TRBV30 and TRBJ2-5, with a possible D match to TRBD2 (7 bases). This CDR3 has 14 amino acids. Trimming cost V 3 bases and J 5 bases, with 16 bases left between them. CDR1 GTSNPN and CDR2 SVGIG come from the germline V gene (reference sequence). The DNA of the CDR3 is TGTGCCTGGAGACAGGCGGGGGCACGGGAGACCCAGTACTTC. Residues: CAWRQAGARETQYF.

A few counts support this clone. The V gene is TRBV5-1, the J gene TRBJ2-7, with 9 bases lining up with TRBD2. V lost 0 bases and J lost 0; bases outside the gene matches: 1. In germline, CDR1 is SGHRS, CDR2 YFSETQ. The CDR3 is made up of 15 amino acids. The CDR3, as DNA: TGCGCCAGCAGCTTGGGGACTAGCGACTCCTACGAGCAGTACTTC. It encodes CASSLGTSDSYEQYF.

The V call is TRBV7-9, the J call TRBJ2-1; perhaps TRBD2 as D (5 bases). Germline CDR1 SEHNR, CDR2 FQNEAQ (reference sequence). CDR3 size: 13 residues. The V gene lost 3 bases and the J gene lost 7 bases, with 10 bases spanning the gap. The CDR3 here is CASSFGLWNEQFF. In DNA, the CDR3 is TGTGCCAGCAGCTTCGGACTTTGGAATGAGCAGTTCTTC.

The CDR3 sequence is CASSTQGVILGANVLTF. DNA of the CDR3: TGTGCCAGTAGTACCCAGGGGGTTATACTTGGGGCCAACGTCCTGACTTTC. The J gene is TRBJ2-6, the V gene TRBV19, with 7 nucleotides matching TRBD1. Germline V CDR1 and CDR2: LNHDA, SQIVND (reference sequence). V lost 4 bases to trimming and J lost 3 bases; unmatched junction nucleotides: 9. The CDR3 covers 17 residues.

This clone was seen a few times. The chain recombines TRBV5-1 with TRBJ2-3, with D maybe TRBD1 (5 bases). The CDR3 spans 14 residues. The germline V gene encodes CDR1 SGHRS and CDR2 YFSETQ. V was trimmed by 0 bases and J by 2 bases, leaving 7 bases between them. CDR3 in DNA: TGCGCCAGCAGCTTGGGGGGCATCACAGATACGCAGTATTTT. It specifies CASSLGGITDTQYF.

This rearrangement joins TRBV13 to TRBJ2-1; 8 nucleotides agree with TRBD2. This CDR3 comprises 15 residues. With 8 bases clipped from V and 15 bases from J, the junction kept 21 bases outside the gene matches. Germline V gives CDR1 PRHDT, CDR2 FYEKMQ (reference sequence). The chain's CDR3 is CASVNPGRTREGLFF. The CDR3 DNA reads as TGTGCCAGCGTCAACCCGGGACGGACCCGGGAGGGCCTGTTCTTC.

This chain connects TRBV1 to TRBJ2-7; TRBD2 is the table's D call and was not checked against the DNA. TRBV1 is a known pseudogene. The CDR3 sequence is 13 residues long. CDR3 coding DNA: TGCACCAGCAGCCCCCGTTTCGGCTACGAGCAGTACTTC. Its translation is CTSSPRFGYEQYF.

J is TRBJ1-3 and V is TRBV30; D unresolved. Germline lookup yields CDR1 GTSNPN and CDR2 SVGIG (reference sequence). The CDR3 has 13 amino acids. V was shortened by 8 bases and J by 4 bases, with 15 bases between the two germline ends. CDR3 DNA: TGTGCCCGAACAGTCCATTCGGGAAACACCATATATTTT. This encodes CARTVHSGNTIYF.

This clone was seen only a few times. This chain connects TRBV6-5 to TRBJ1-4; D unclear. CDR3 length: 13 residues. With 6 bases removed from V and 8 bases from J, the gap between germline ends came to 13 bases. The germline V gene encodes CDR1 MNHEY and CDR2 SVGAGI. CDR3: CASRPTSKEKLFF. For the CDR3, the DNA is TGTGCCAGCAGGCCTACCTCCAAGGAAAAACTGTTTTTT.

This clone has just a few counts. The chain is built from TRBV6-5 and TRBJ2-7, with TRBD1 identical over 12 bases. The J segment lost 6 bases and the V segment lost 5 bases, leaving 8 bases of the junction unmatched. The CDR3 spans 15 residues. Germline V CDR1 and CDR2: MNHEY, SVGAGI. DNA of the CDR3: TGTGCCAGCAGTCGCACCGGGACAGGGGGCCGCGAGCAGTACTTC. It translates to CASSRTGTGGREQYF.

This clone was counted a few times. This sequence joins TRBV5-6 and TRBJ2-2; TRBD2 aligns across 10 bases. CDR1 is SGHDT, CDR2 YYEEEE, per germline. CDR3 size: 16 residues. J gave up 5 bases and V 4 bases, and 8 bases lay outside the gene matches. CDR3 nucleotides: TGTGCCAGCAGCGCCTTAGCGGGAGGTCGGACCGGGGAGCTGTTTTTT. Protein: CASSALAGGRTGELFF.

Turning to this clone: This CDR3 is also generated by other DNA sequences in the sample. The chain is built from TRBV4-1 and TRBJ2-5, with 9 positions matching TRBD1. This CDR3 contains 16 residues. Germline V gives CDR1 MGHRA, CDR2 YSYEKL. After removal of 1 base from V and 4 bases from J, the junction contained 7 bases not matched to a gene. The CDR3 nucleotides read TGCGCCAGCAGCCAAGTCGGCACAGGGGGCCGAGAGACCCAGTACTTC. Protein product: CASSQVGTGGRETQYF.

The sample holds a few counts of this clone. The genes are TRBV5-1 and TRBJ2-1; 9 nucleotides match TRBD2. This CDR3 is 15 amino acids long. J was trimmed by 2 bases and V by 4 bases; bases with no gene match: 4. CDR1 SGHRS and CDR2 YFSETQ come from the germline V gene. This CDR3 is CASSLSGRTYNEQFF. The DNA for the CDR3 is TGCGCCAGCAGCCTTAGCGGGAGAACCTACAATGAGCAGTTCTTC.

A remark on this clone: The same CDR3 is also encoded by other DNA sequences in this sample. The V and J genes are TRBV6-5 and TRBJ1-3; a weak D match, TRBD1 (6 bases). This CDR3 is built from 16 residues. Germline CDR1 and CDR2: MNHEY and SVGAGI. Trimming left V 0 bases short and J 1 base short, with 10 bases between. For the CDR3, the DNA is TGTGCCAGCAGTTACTCGGGCAGGGGATCTGGAAACACCATATATTTT. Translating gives CASSYSGRGSGNTIYF.

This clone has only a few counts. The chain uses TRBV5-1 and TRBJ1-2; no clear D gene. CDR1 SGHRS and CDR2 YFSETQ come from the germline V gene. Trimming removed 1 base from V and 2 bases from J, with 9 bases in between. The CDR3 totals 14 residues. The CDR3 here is CASSLPGGNYGYTF. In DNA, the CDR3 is TGCGCCAGCAGCTTGCCGGGAGGGAACTATGGCTACACCTTC.

Here the CDR3 DNA reads TGTGCCACCAGCAGAGTTCGACAGGGTGGCTATGGCTACACCTTC. Translation gives CATSRVRQGGYGYTF. This chain links TRBV15 with TRBJ1-2; 7 nucleotides line up with TRBD1. CDR3 size: 15 residues. CDR1 is LNHNV, CDR2 YYDKDF, per germline (reference sequence). J lost 4 bases, V lost 1 base, and 6 bases had no gene match. Combining the CDR3 with reference TRBV15 and TRBJ1-2 gives the whole variable domain DAMVIQNPRYQVTQFGKPVTLSCSQTLNHNVMYWYQQKSSQAPKLLFHYYDKDFNNEADTPDNFQSRRPNTSFCFLDIRSPGLGDTAMYLCATSRVRQGGYGYTFGSGTRLTVV.

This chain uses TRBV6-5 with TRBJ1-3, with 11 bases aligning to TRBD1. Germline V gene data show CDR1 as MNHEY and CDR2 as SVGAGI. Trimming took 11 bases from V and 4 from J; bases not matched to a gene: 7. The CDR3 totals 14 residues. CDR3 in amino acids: CASRTGGLGNTIYF. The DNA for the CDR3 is TGTGCCTCAAGGACAGGGGGCTTAGGAAACACCATATATTTT.

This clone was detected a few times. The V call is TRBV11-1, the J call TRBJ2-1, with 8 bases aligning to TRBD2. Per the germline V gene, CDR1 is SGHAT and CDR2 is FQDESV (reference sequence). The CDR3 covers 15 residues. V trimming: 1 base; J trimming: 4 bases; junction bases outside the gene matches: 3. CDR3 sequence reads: CASSLELADYNEQFF. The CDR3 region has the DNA TGTGCCAGCAGCTTAGAACTAGCGGATTACAATGAGCAGTTCTTC. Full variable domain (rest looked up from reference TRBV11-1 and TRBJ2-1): EAEVAQSPRYKITEKSQAVAFWCDPISGHATLYWYRQILGQGPELLVQFQDESVVDDSQLPKDRFSAERLKGVDSTLKIQPAELGDSAMYLCASSLELADYNEQFFGPGTRLTVL.

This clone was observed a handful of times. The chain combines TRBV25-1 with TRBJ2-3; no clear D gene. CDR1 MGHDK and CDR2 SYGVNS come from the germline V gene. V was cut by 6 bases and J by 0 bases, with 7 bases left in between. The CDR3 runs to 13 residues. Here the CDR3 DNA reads TGTGCCAGCAGCACTCTGAGCACAGATACGCAGTATTTT. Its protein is CASSTLSTDTQYF. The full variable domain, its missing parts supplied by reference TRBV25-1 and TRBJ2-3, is EADIYQTPRYLVIGTGKKITLECSQTMGHDKMYWYQQDPGMELHLIHYSYGVNSTEKGDLSSESTVSRIRTEHFPLTLESARPSHTSQYLCASSTLSTDTQYFGPGTRLTVL.

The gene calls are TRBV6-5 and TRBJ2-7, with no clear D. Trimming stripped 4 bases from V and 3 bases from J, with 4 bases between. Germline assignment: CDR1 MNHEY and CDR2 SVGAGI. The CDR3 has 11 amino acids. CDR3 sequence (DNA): TGTGCCAGCAGTTCCCGCTACGAGCAGTACTTC. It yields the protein CASSSRYEQYF.

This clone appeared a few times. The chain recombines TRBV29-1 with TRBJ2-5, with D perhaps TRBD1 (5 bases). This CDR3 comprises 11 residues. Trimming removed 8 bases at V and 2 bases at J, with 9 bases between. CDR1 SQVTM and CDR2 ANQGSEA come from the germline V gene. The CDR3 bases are TGCAGCATAAACAGGCAAGAGACCCAGTACTTC. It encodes CSINRQETQYF.